This T cell receptor (beta chain) was retrieved from a study of shared clonotypes between healthy human individuals. Concerning this clone itself: The antigen is not known.

Overall study results and limits: The sole specimen, blood, was sampled, and tissue repertoires likely differ.

The CDR3 extends over 15 amino acids. The J segment lost 0 bases and the V segment lost 7 bases, leaving 8 bases of the junction unmatched. Germline assignment: CDR1 LNHDA and CDR2 SQIVND (reference sequence). Sequencing was performed with immunoSEQ multiplex PCR; in TCRdb, only in-frame clones are kept and a portion is missing. The sample contains some 2,000,000 clones, approximately 96% of which appear only once. The receptor was isolated from a man in his late teens or twenties in good health. The V and J genes are TRBV19 and TRBJ1-2, with 7 bases identical to TRBD1. Sequenced material: naive CD4+ T cells sorted from blood. Regarding subset: CD45RA+ positively selected. The CDR3 loop is CASIKGANANYGYTF. The CDR3 DNA reads TGTGCCAGTATAAAGGGGGCCAACGCTAACTATGGCTACACCTTC.